The clone carrying this T cell receptor (beta chain) turned up a few times. Its antigen is still unknown. Expressed TCRB transcripts were sequenced, since all the RNA that had been isolated was reverse transcribed. Sequencing used immunoSEQ multiplex PCR; TCRdb keeps in-frame clones, though not all of them. The repertoire has hundreds of thousands of clones, over 13% of them found once; the top ten carry roughly 0.04%. CDR3 length: 14 residues. Germline CDR1 is SQVTM and CDR2 is ANQGSEA. With 4 bases removed from V and 2 bases from J, the gap between germline ends came to 9 bases. These data belong to a study of beta chain features in type 1 diabetes. Study results and limitations: Among patients with Type 1 diabetes, TCRB CDR3s were moderately but significantly shorter in every one of the four CD4+ subsets. Over-representation of high TCR-expressing cells was a possible consequence of cDNA sequencing. In these data, an HLA type influence on TCRB rearrangement remained unresolved.

The chain has TRBV29-1 and TRBJ2-6; TRBD2 might be the D (7 bases). The sequenced sample was naive CD4+ T cells from blood. This TCR came from a man aged 18 to 29 with type 1 diabetes. The CDR3 region is CSVAGGAGANVLTF. The CDR3, as DNA: TGCAGCGTTGCGGGGGGCGCTGGGGCCAACGTCCTGACTTTC.